Below are 24 T cell receptor beta chains sequenced from a single sample in a study of shared clonotypes between healthy human individuals (dated by TCRdb to the early 2020s). The library relied on the immunoSEQ multiplex PCR assay. TCRdb mirrors the immuneACCESS table, restricted to in-frame sequences. Some clones are absent from its copies; in checked studies, under half trace to an unresolved V gene, and the reason for the others is unknown. The sample yields around 560,000 clones; roughly 95% were counted once. The biggest ten clones account for over 0.095% of the sample. CD8 naive samples were obtained by positive selection for CCR7 among CD45RO-negative cells, yielding a CD45RA+CCR7+ population from which TemRA cells were excluded. The sample was naive CD8+ T cells sorted from blood. The cell subset or site label, as the study defines it: CD45RA+CCR7+. These TCRs come from a woman in her 30s in good health.

The gene calls are TRBV27 and TRBJ2-3, with TRBD1 matching 8 bases. The V and J ends lost 4 bases and 6 bases, in that order; junction bases with no gene match: 12. Germline assignment: CDR1 MNHEY and CDR2 SMNVEV (reference sequence). CDR3 length: 16 residues. The CDR3 DNA follows: TGTGCCAGCAGTTCGGTCGGGACAGGAGACTCCGATACGCAGTATTTT. Translation gives CASSSVGTGDSDTQYF.

The genes are TRBV28 and TRBJ1-5; D is undetermined. The CDR3 is made up of 15 amino acids. The V end was cut by 6 bases, the J end by 0 bases, with 12 bases between. Germline CDR1 and CDR2: MDHEN and SYDVKM. CDR3 nucleotides: TGTGCCAGCAGGTCGACACCTTATAGCAATCAGCCCCAGCATTTT. Its translation: CASRSTPYSNQPQHF. The entire variable domain, with the rest obtained from reference TRBV28 and TRBJ1-5, is as follows: DVKVTQSSRYLVKRTGEKVFLECVQDMDHENMFWYRQDPGLGLRLIYFSYDVKMKEKGDIPEGYSVSREKKERFSLILESASTNQTSMYLCASRSTPYSNQPQHFGDGTRLSIL.

The chain recombines TRBV7-6 with TRBJ2-5, with TRBD2 matching 7 bases. CDR3 length: 17 amino acids. J was trimmed by 1 base and V by 5 bases; bases with no gene match: 13. CDR1 SGHVS and CDR2 FNYEAQ come from the germline V gene. CDR3 sequence reads: CASSREATGNFQETQYF. The CDR3, as DNA: TGTGCCAGCAGCCGGGAGGCAACAGGCAACTTCCAAGAGACCCAGTACTTC.

The CDR3 nucleotides are TGCAGCGAGGAGGGCAGGGGGGAGACTGAAGCTTTCTTT. It is translated as CSEEGRGETEAFF. The genes are TRBV29-1 and TRBJ1-1; 7 bases are shared with TRBD1. The V gene's germline CDR1 is SQVTM and CDR2 ANQGSEA. J gave up 5 bases and V 7 bases, and 10 bases lay outside the gene matches. The CDR3 consists of 13 residues.

The CDR3 bases are TGTGCCAGCAGCCTCCCTGGAGGTTTCAATGAGCAGTTCTTC. Amino acid sequence: CASSLPGGFNEQFF. The chain couples TRBV27 to TRBJ2-1, with D possibly being TRBD2 (5 bases). Germline CDR1 MNHEY, CDR2 SMNVEV (reference sequence). V dropped 6 bases and J dropped 6 bases, with 15 bases sitting between them. The length of the CDR3 is 14 residues.

CDR3 protein: CASSLGAGGWQPQHF. CDR3 nucleotide sequence: TGTGCCAGCAGCTTAGGAGCTGGGGGATGGCAGCCCCAGCATTTT. This chain connects TRBV11-2 to TRBJ1-5, with TRBD1 as a possible D gene (5 bases). Trimming cost V 1 base and J 7 bases, with 14 bases left between them. CDR1 and CDR2 (germline): SGHAT, FQNNGV. This CDR3 spans 15 amino acids.

Turning to this clone: The same CDR3 is also encoded by other DNA sequences in this sample. This chain uses TRBV28 with TRBJ1-2, with a weak D call TRBD1 (6 bases). Trimming pared 4 bases from V and 3 bases from J, leaving 9 bases between. This CDR3 is 13 amino acids long. Germline CDR1 is MDHEN and CDR2 is SYDVKM. The CDR3 DNA is TGTGCCAGCAGTTCACAGGGTTACTATGGCTACACCTTC. Protein product: CASSSQGYYGYTF.

This chain links TRBV6-5 with TRBJ2-5; D remains unclear. The CDR3 has 13 amino acids. Trimming took off 6 bases at V and 1 base at J, with 9 bases between the two ends. Per germline, CDR1 MNHEY and CDR2 SVGAGI. As DNA, the CDR3 is TGTGCCAGCAGGGTTAACTCCCAAGAGACCCAGTACTTC. Protein: CASRVNSQETQYF.

J is TRBJ1-2 and V is TRBV29-1, with TRBD1 matching over 7 bases. The CDR3 spans 15 residues. CDR1 SQVTM and CDR2 ANQGSEA come from the germline V gene. Trimming at V came to 3 bases and at J to 7 bases, leaving 14 bases not matched to a gene. CDR3 DNA: TGCAGCGTTGAGGGAAACGACAGGGATTGGAGTGGCTACACCTTC. It translates to CSVEGNDRDWSGYTF.

This clone has a handful of counts. The chain joins TRBV5-4 to TRBJ2-7; 7 bases map to TRBD2. Looked up from germline, CDR1 is SGHNT and CDR2 is YYREEE (reference sequence). This CDR3 has 16 amino acids. With 2 bases clipped from V and 3 bases from J, the junction kept 11 bases outside the gene matches. The CDR3: CASSFAVGRADYEQYF. In DNA form, the CDR3 reads TGTGCCAGCAGCTTTGCCGTAGGGAGGGCGGACTACGAGCAGTACTTC.

CDR3 DNA: TGTGCCAGCAGTTTGTCTGGTGTTTCGGATGGCTACACCTTC. This sequence encodes CASSLSGVSDGYTF. The rearrangement uses TRBV28 and TRBJ1-2; D uncertain. CDR3 length: 14 amino acids. Germline loops: CDR1 MDHEN, CDR2 SYDVKM. Trimming shortened V by 3 bases and J by 6 bases, and 14 bases separated the two germline ends.

The gene calls are TRBV2 and TRBJ1-5; D is unclear. CDR1 and CDR2 (germline): SNHLY, FYNNEI. The CDR3 length is 14 residues. Trimming left V 7 bases short and J 0 bases short, with 10 bases between. As DNA, the CDR3 is TGTGCCAGCACTCCCGGGAATAGCAATCAGCCCCAGCATTTT. This gives the protein CASTPGNSNQPQHF.

The chain carries TRBV7-9 and TRBJ2-1, with D perhaps matching TRBD1 or TRBD2 (5 bases each). CDR1 and CDR2 (germline): SEHNR, FQNEAQ (reference sequence). This CDR3 contains 15 residues. Trimming took 5 bases from V and 10 from J, leaving 21 bases between them. The CDR3 here is CASSGAYGASYEQFF. CDR3 sequence (DNA): TGTGCCAGCAGCGGGGCCTACGGCGCTAGCTACGAGCAGTTCTTC.

The gene calls are TRBV11-2 and TRBJ2-5; perhaps TRBD1 as D (6 bases). The tail of the sequence fits TRBJ2-7 better, so the J call may be wrong. This CDR3 comprises 15 residues. The germline V gene encodes CDR1 SGHAT and CDR2 FQNNGV. The CDR3 region has the DNA TGTGCCAGCAGCTTAACCCCCGGACAGACCTACGAGCAGTACTTC. As protein: CASSLTPGQTYEQYF.

Here the CDR3 reads CASSPDNYEQYF. In DNA, the CDR3 is TGCGCCAGCAGTCCGGACAACTACGAGCAGTACTTC. The chain carries TRBV5-1 and TRBJ2-7, with D possibly matching TRBD1 (5 bases). Germline V gene sequence: CDR1 SGHRS, CDR2 YFSETQ. Deletions cut 5 bases from V and 3 bases from J, with 9 bases between. There are 12 residues in the CDR3. The full variable domain, rest sourced from reference TRBV5-1 and TRBJ2-7, is KAGVTQTPRYLIKTRGQQVTLSCSPISGHRSVSWYQQTPGQGLQFLFEYFSETQRNKGNFPGRFSGRQFSNSRSEMNVSTLELGDSALYLCASSPDNYEQYFGPGTRLTVT.

The chain joins TRBV19 to TRBJ2-1, with 12 positions matching TRBD2. With V trimmed by 0 bases and J by 5 bases, 2 bases remained unmatched. The germline V gene has CDR1 LNHDA and CDR2 SQIVND (reference sequence). The CDR3 covers 16 residues. Here the CDR3 reads CASSIEGLAGHNEQFF. The CDR3 coding sequence is TGTGCCAGTAGTATAGAAGGACTAGCGGGGCACAATGAGCAGTTCTTC.

This chain joins TRBV29-1 and TRBJ2-1; D possibly corresponds to TRBD2 (5 bases). This CDR3 has 15 amino acids. Trimming stripped 3 bases from V and 7 bases from J, with 19 bases between. Germline assignment: CDR1 SQVTM and CDR2 ANQGSEA. This CDR3 reads CSVEAGGELENEQFF. The DNA of the CDR3 is TGCAGCGTTGAGGCAGGTGGGGAGCTCGAAAATGAGCAGTTCTTC.

The CDR3 DNA reads TGTGCCAGCAGCTTACTAGGACACGTTGGGAGTATTGACACTGAAGCTTTCTTT. Protein product: CASSLLGHVGSIDTEAFF. The rearrangement uses TRBV28 and TRBJ1-1, with a weak D call TRBD1 (5 bases). Germline-derived CDR1 and CDR2 are MDHEN and SYDVKM. The CDR3 has 18 residues. Trimming cost V 6 bases and J 3 bases, with 26 bases left between them.

The V and J genes are TRBV6-1 and TRBJ2-7, with a weak D call TRBD2 (5 bases). CDR3 size: 15 residues. CDR1 and CDR2 from the germline V gene are MNHNS and SASEGT. Trimming took off 4 bases at V and 5 bases at J, with 18 bases between the two ends. CDR3 sequence reads: CASSVHRREGDEQYF. The CDR3 coding sequence is TGTGCCAGCAGTGTCCACCGCCGGGAAGGCGACGAGCAGTACTTC.

The rearrangement joins TRBV5-4 to TRBJ1-1, with D perhaps TRBD1 (5 bases). Trimming pared 0 bases from V and 0 bases from J, leaving 6 bases between. Germline CDR1 and CDR2: SGHNT and YYREEE (reference sequence). This CDR3 spans 14 amino acids. The CDR3: CASSLGDVNTEAFF. CDR3 DNA sequence: TGTGCCAGCAGCTTGGGGGACGTGAACACTGAAGCTTTCTTT.

The chain joins TRBV27 to TRBJ2-5; tentatively, D is TRBD2 (6 bases). Germline CDR1 reads MNHEY; CDR2 reads SMNVEV (reference sequence). The CDR3 contains 15 residues. The V end was cut by 6 bases, the J end by 4 bases, with 18 bases between. The CDR3 DNA reads TGTGCCAGCAGCAATTCGGGGGATCAGGGAGAGACCCAGTACTTC. Protein product: CASSNSGDQGETQYF.

V gene TRBV6-5 combines with J gene TRBJ2-5; the D is unclear. This CDR3 spans 14 amino acids. Trimming shortened V by 5 bases and J by 5 bases, and 15 bases separated the two germline ends. Germline V gene sequence: CDR1 MNHEY, CDR2 SVGAGI. The CDR3 DNA follows: TGTGCCAGCAGTAGTACCTCCACTGGGGAGACCCAGTACTTC. Protein: CASSSTSTGETQYF.

The rearrangement uses TRBV11-3 and TRBJ2-2, with 7 nucleotides matching TRBD2. The CDR3 consists of 15 residues. V lost 3 bases and J lost 3; bases outside the gene matches: 4. CDR1 SGHNT and CDR2 YENEEA come from the germline V gene. The CDR3 DNA reads TGTGCCAGCAGCTTCGGCGGGAGCTACACCGGGGAGCTGTTTTTT. It translates to CASSFGGSYTGELFF.

The gene calls are TRBV11-2 and TRBJ2-7, with TRBD1 identical over 10 bases. This CDR3 is built from 13 residues. The germline CDR1 and CDR2 sequences are SGHAT and FQNNGV. V lost 4 bases, J lost 3 bases, and 0 bases stayed unmatched. The CDR3 protein is CASSWDRGYEQYF. DNA for the CDR3: TGTGCCAGCAGCTGGGACAGGGGCTACGAGCAGTACTTC.